The 9 T cell receptor beta chains listed next were all sequenced from one sample in a study of technical replicates of blood from a handful of donors. Method: immunoSEQ multiplex PCR; TCRdb's copy keeps in-frame clones and lacks some. The sample has 80,000 to 90,000 clones, around 94% seen once. The sequenced material came from T cells isolated from PBMCs. The receptors were gathered from a human donor in good health.

As to this clone: Relative to the germline gene, one junction end is altered; a read error may explain this. The chain carries TRBV7-7 and TRBJ2-1; weak D call: TRBD2 (6 bases). The germline CDR1 and CDR2 sequences are SSHAT and FNYEAQ (reference sequence). This CDR3 region has 16 residues. The CDR3 DNA reads TGTGCTAGCAGCTTTCGGGAGACTCGAAGTTACAATGAGCAGTTCTTC. Translated: CASSFRETRSYNEQFF.

V usage is TRBV4-1 and J usage is TRBJ1-1; D ambiguous. Germline V gene lookup returns CDR1 MGHRA and CDR2 YSYEKL. Trimming took 4 bases from V and 4 from J, leaving 19 bases between them. There are 16 residues in the CDR3. The CDR3 region is CASSPLVGLLTTEAFF. CDR3 in DNA: TGCGCCAGCAGCCCCTTGGTGGGCCTACTTACCACTGAAGCTTTCTTT.

The rearrangement uses TRBV6-5 and TRBJ2-7, with D possibly being TRBD2 (5 bases). Trimming shortened V by 2 bases and J by 2 bases, and 13 bases separated the two germline ends. This CDR3 has 15 residues. CDR1 and CDR2 from the germline V gene are MNHEY and SVGAGI. The CDR3 sequence is CASSYIGVRPYEQYF. As DNA, the CDR3 is TGTGCCAGCAGTTACATCGGGGTCCGCCCCTACGAGCAGTACTTC.

This chain connects TRBV5-1 to TRBJ2-5; D is perhaps TRBD2 (5 bases). Germline V gene sequence: CDR1 SGHRS, CDR2 YFSETQ. V gave up 5 bases and J gave up 5 bases, with 13 bases separating them. There are 13 residues in the CDR3. CDR3: CASRQLSVETQYF. The CDR3 nucleotides read TGCGCCAGCAGGCAACTTAGCGTCGAGACCCAGTACTTC.

The chain uses TRBV6-1 and TRBJ1-5, with 9 bases matching TRBD1. Germline lookup yields CDR1 MNHNS and CDR2 SASEGT. The V and J ends lost 10 bases and 0 bases, in that order; junction bases with no gene match: 7. The CDR3 loop spans 15 amino acids. CDR3 nucleotide sequence: TGTGCCACCGGACAGGGGCAATATAGCAATCAGCCCCAGCATTTT. Translating it yields CATGQGQYSNQPQHF.

This clone has only a few counts. The chain couples TRBV27 to TRBJ1-1; 7 nucleotides match TRBD1. The J segment lost 3 bases and the V segment lost 8 bases, leaving 15 bases of the junction unmatched. Germline V gene sequence: CDR1 MNHEY, CDR2 SMNVEV (reference sequence). The CDR3 contains 16 residues. In DNA form, the CDR3 reads TGTGCCAGCCGACCCTCTAAACAGGGGTGGGACACTGAAGCTTTCTTT. Translated: CASRPSKQGWDTEAFF.

The chain recombines TRBV5-1 with TRBJ1-1, with D unclear. V lost 0 bases to trimming and J lost 0 bases, with 6 bases between them. Germline loops: CDR1 SGHRS, CDR2 YFSETQ. The CDR3 is 14 amino acids. The CDR3, as DNA: TGCGCCAGCAGCTTGGCAGATATGAACACTGAAGCTTTCTTT. This translates into CASSLADMNTEAFF.

The V and J genes are TRBV28 and TRBJ1-1, with a possible D match to TRBD1 (6 bases). The CDR3 extends over 14 amino acids. V shed 6 bases and J shed 0 bases, with 11 bases lying between them. CDR1 and CDR2 (germline): MDHEN, SYDVKM. DNA of the CDR3: TGTGCCAGCAGGACCGGGACATTGAACACTGAAGCTTTCTTT. Translated, it gives CASRTGTLNTEAFF.

J is TRBJ2-2 and V is TRBV6-4; D is possibly TRBD1 (7 bases). Germline CDR1 MRHNA, CDR2 SNTAGT. The CDR3 contains 17 residues. Trimming took off 3 bases at V and 7 bases at J, with 21 bases between the two ends. DNA for the CDR3: TGTGCCAGCAGTGAACTCGGACAGGAGGGTACTAGCGGGGAGCTGTTTTTT. Protein sequence: CASSELGQEGTSGELFF.